Sequencing of this T cell receptor beta chain was carried out in a study of siplizumab effects on memory and regulatory T cells. The germline V gene has CDR1 MDHEN and CDR2 SYDVKM. This CDR3 region has 12 residues. TCRdb's table, derived via immunoSEQ multiplex PCR, lists solely in-frame clones and lacks some. The sample shows some 100,000 clones, 92% of them seen only once. The rearrangement joins TRBV28 to TRBJ2-5, with no clear D. Judging by the DNA end, TRBJ2-7 fits better; the J call may be wrong. Sequencing was carried out using Tregs sorted from blood. This receptor was identified in a human donor in good health. The chain's CDR3 is CASSSVHYEQYF. The CDR3 DNA follows: TGTGCCAGCAGTTCTGTACACTACGAGCAGTACTTC.